This TCR beta chain derives from a study of CD4+ T cells in melanoma. V lost 5 bases and J 7 bases, leaving 21 bases between the germline ends. Germline V gives CDR1 SGHTA, CDR2 FQGNSA. The CDR3 totals 16 residues. Libraries were prepared by immunoSEQ multiplex PCR; TCRdb keeps only in-frame clonotypes and omits some of them. This sample has 110,000 to 150,000 clones, with nearly 95% found just once. Broader study findings: Diverse differentiation states were reported for melanoma neoantigen-specific CD4+ T cells. A reported correlation linked neoantigen-specific CD4+ T cells to CD8+, macrophage and B cell function.

On this clone: The target antigen is unknown.

This chain connects TRBV7-2 to TRBJ1-5; D uncertain. This TCR was recovered from a human donor with melanoma. The CDR3 protein is CASSPRTGFMVQPQHF. CDR3 nucleotide sequence: TGTGCCAGCAGCCCCAGAACCGGGTTTATGGTACAGCCCCAGCATTTT. The variable domain in full, completed from reference TRBV7-2 and TRBJ1-5, reads GAGVSQSPSNKVTEKGKDVELRCDPISGHTALYWYRQSLGQGLEFLIYFQGNSAPDKSGLPSDRFSAERTGGSVSTLTIQRTQQEDSAVYLCASSPRTGFMVQPQHFGDGTRLSIL.